This T cell receptor (beta chain) was captured by sequencing in a study of T cells in Graves' hyperthyroidism and ophthalmopathy. In this sample, this clonotype turned up many times. Its target is unknown. Diagnosis of hyperthyroidism was new in patients aged 18 to 65, and its duration was under 2 months. Not enrolled were patients with uncontrolled infection, other autoimmune disease, pregnancy or lactation. This CDR3 contains 15 residues. The V end was cut by 0 bases, the J end by 0 bases, with 12 bases between. Germline V lookup: CDR1 DFQATT, CDR2 SNEGSKA (reference sequence). Researchers took RNA transcripts and amplified the TCR beta CDR3 regions from them. The TCR CDR3 first-round RT-PCR relied on the HTBI primer set. TCRdb used MiXCR to reprocess the multiplex PCR reads, holding one entry per CDR3 protein. The sample yields 500,000 to 600,000 distinct CDR3 sequences, 46% seen once. Study findings and constraints: Separating ophthalmopathy from stable hyperthyroidism was achieved by a 13 V-J model. Blood held most thyroid clonotypes expanded above 0.001 frequency.

The V call is TRBV20-1, the J call TRBJ2-7; D is tentatively TRBD1 or TRBD2 (5 bases each). The sequenced sample was peripheral blood or thyroid tissue (not recorded which). This receptor was identified in a woman under 30 with Graves' hyperthyroidism. This chain's CDR3 is CSARDRDESSYEQYF. For the CDR3, the DNA is TGCAGTGCTAGAGATCGGGACGAATCCTCCTACGAGCAGTACTTC.